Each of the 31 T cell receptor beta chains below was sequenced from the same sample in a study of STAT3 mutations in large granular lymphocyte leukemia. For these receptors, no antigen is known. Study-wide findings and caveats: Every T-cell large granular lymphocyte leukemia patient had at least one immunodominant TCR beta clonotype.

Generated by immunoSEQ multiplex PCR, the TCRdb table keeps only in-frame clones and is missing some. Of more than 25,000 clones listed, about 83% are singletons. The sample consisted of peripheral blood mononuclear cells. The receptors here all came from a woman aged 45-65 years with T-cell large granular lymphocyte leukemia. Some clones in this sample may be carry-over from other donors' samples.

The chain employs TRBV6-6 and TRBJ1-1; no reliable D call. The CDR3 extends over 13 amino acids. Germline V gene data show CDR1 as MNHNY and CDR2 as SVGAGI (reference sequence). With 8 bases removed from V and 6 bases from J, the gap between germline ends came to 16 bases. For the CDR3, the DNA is TGTGCCAGCGGGTCGCTAGTCGGGGCTGAAGCTTTCTTT. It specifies CASGSLVGAEAFF.

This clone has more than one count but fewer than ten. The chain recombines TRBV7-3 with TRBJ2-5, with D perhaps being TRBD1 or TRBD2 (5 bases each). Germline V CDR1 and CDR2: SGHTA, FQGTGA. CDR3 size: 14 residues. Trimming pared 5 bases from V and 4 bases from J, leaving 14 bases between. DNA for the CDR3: TGTGCCAGCAGCGCTCACGGGGCTCTAGAGACCCAGTACTTC. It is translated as CASSAHGALETQYF. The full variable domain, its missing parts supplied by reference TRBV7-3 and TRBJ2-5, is GAGVSQTPSNKVTEKGKYVELRCDPISGHTALYWYRQSLGQGPEFLIYFQGTGAADDSGLPNDRFFAVRPEGSVSTLKIQRTERGDSAVYLCASSAHGALETQYFGPGTRLLVL.

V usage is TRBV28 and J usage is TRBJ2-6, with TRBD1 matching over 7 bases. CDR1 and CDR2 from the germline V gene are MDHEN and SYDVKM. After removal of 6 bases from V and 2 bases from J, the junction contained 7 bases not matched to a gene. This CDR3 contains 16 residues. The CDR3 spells CASRSTGRPGANVLTF. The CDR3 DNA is TGTGCCAGCAGGTCGACAGGGCGTCCTGGGGCCAACGTCCTGACTTTC.

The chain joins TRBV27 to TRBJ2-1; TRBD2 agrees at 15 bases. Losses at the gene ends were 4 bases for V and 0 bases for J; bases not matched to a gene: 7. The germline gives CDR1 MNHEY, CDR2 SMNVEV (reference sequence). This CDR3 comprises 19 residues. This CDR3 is CASSSPPGLAGGSYNEQFF. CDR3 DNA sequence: TGTGCCAGCAGTTCCCCCCCGGGACTAGCGGGAGGCTCCTACAATGAGCAGTTCTTC.

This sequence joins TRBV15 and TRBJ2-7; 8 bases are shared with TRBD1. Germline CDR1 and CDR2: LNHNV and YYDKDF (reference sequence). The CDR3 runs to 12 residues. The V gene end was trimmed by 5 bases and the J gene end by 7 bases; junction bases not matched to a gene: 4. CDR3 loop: CATSYTGGEQYF. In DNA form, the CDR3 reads TGTGCCACCAGCTACACAGGGGGAGAGCAGTACTTC. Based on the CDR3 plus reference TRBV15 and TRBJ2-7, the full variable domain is DAMVIQNPRYQVTQFGKPVTLSCSQTLNHNVMYWYQQKSSQAPKLLFHYYDKDFNNEADTPDNFQSRRPNTSFCFLDIRSPGLGDTAMYLCATSYTGGEQYFGPGTRLTVT.

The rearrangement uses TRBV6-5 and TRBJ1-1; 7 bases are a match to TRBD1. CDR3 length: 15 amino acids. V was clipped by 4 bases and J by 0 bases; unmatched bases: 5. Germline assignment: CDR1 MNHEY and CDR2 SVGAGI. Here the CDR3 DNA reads TGTGCCAGCAGTTTGGACAGGAGTATGAACACTGAAGCTTTCTTT. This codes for CASSLDRSMNTEAFF.

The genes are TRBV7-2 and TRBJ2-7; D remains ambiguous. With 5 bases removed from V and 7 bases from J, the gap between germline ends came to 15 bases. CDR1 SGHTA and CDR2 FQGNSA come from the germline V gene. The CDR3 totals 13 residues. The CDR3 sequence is CASSDLAYGEQYF. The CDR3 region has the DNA TGTGCCAGCAGCGATTTAGCTTATGGGGAGCAGTACTTC.

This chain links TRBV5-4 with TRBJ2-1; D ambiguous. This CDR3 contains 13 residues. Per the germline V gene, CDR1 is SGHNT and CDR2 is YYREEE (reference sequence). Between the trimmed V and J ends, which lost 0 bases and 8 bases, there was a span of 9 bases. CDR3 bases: TGTGCCAGCAGCTTGGGCTGGCACGATGAGCAGTTCTTC. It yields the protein CASSLGWHDEQFF.

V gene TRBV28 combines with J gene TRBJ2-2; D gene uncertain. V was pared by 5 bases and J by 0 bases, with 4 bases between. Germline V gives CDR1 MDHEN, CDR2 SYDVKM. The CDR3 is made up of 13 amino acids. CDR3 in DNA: TGTGCCAGCAGTCGGGCGAACACCGGGGAGCTGTTTTTT. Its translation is CASSRANTGELFF.

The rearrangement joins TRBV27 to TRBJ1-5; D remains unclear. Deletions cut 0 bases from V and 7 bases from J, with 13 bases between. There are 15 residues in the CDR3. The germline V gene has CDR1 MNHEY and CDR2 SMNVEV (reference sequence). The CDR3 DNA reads TGTGCCAGCAGTTTATCCTGGCGCTCCGGGCAGCCCCAGCATTTT. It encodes CASSLSWRSGQPQHF.

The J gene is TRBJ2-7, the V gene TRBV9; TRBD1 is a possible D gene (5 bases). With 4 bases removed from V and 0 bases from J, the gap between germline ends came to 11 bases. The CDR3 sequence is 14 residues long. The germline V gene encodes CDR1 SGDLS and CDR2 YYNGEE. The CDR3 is CASSPRQSSYEQYF. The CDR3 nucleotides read TGTGCCAGCAGCCCCCGACAGAGCTCCTACGAGCAGTACTTC.

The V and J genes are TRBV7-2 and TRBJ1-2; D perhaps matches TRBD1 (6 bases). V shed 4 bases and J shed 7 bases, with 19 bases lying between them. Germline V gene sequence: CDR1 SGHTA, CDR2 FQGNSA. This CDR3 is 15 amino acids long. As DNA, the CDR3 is TGTGCCAGCAGCTCGGGTGGGGGGCGAGCCCTTGGCTACACCTTC. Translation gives CASSSGGGRALGYTF.

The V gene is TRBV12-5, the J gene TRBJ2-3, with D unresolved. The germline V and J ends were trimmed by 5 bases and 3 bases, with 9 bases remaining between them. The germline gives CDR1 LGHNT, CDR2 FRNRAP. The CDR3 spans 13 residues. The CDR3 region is CASGTPGTDTQYF. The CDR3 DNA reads TGTGCTAGTGGTACCCCCGGGACAGATACGCAGTATTTT.

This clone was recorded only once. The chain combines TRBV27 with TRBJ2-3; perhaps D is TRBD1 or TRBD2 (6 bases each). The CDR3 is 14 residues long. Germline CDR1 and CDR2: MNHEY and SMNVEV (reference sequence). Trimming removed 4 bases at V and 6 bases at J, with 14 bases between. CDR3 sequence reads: CASSSLGGQDTQYF. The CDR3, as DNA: TGTGCCAGCAGTTCCCTCGGGGGCCAGGATACGCAGTATTTT.

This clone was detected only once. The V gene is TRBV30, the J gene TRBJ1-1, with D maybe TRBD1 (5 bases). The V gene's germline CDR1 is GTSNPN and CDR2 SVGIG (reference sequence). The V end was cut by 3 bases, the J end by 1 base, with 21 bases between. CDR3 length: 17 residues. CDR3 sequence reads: CAWSVAPGRLENTEAFF. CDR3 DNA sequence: TGTGCCTGGAGCGTAGCACCGGGGCGGCTGGAGAACACTGAAGCTTTCTTT.

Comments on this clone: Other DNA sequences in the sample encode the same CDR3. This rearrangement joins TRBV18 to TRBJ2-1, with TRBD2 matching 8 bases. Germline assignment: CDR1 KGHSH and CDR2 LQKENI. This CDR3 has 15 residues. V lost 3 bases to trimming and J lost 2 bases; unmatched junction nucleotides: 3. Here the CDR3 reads CASSPPGLAYNEQFF. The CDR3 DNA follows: TGTGCCAGCTCACCGCCGGGACTAGCCTACAATGAGCAGTTCTTC.

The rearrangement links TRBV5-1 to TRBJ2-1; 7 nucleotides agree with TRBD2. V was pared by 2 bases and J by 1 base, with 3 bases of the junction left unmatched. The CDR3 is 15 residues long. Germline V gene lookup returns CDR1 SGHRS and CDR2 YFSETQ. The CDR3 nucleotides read TGCGCCAGCAGCTTAGCCGGGAGGTCCTACAATGAGCAGTTCTTC. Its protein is CASSLAGRSYNEQFF.

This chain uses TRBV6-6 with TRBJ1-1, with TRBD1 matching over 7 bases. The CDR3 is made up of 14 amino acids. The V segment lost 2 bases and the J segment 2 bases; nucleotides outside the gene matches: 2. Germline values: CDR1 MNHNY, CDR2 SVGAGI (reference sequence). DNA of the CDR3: TGTGCCAGCAGTTACGGGACAGTTAACACTGAAGCTTTCTTT. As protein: CASSYGTVNTEAFF.

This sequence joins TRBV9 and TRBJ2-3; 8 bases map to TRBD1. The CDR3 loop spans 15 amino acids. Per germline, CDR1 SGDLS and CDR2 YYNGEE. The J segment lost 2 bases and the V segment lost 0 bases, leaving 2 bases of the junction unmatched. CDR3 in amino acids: CASSVGTGTTDTQYF. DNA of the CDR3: TGTGCCAGCAGCGTAGGGACAGGGACCACAGATACGCAGTATTTT.

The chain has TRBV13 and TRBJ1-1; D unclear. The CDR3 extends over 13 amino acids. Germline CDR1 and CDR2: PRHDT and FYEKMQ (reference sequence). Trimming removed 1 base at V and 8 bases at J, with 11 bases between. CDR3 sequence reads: CASSLEHNMEAFF. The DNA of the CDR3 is TGTGCCAGCAGCTTAGAACACAACATGGAAGCTTTCTTT.

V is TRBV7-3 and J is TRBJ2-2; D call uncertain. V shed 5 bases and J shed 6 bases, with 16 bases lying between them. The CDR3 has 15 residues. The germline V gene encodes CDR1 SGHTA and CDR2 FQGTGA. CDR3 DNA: TGTGCCAGCAGCCCTTTCGGTTGGCAAGCCGGGGAGCTGTTTTTT. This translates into CASSPFGWQAGELFF. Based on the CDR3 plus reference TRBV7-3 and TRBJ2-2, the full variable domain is GAGVSQTPSNKVTEKGKYVELRCDPISGHTALYWYRQSLGQGPEFLIYFQGTGAADDSGLPNDRFFAVRPEGSVSTLKIQRTERGDSAVYLCASSPFGWQAGELFFGEGSRLTVL.

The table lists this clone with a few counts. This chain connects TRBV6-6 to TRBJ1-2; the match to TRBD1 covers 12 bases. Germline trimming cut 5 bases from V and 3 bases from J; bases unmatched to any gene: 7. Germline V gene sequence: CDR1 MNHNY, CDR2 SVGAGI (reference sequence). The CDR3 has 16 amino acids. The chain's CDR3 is CASSGRDRGLDYGYTF. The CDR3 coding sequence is TGTGCCAGCAGTGGACGGGACAGGGGGCTAGACTATGGCTACACCTTC.

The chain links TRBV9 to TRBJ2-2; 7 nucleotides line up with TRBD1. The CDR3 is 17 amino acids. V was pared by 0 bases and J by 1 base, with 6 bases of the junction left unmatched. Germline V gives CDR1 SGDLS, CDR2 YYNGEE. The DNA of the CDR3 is TGTGCCAGCAGCGTAGGAATAGGGACAGTGAACACCGGGGAGCTGTTTTTT. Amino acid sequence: CASSVGIGTVNTGELFF.

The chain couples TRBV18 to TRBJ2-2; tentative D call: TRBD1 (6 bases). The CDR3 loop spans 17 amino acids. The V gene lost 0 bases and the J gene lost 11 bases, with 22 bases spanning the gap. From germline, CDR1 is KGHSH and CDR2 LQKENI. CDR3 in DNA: TGTGCCAGCTCACCACCAGATTATCAGGGGAAGGATGGAGAGCTGTTTTTT. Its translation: CASSPPDYQGKDGELFF.

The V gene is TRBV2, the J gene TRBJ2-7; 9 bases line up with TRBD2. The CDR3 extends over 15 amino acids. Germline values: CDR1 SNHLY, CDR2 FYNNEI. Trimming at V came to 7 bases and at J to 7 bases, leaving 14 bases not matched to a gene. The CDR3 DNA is TGTGCCAGCATTCCAACAGCGGGAGGCCGGGGGGAGCAGTACTTC. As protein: CASIPTAGGRGEQYF.

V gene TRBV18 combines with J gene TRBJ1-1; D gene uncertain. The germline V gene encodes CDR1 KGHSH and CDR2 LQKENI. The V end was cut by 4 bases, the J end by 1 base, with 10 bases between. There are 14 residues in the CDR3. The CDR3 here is CASSRDRQNTEAFF. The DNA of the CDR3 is TGTGCCAGCTCACGGGATAGACAGAACACTGAAGCTTTCTTT.

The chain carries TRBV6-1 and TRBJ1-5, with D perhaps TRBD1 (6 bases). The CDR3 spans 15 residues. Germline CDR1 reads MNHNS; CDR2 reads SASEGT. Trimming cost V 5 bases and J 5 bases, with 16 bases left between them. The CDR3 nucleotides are TGTGCCAGCAGTAAGGGGGGGGTCACGGATCAGCCCCAGCATTTT. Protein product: CASSKGGVTDQPQHF.

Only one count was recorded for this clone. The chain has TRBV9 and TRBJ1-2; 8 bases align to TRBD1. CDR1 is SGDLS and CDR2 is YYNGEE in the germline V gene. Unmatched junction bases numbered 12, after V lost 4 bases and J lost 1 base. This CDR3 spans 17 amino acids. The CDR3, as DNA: TGTGCCAGCAGCTCGCTAGGACAGGGACGGTTTAACTATGGCTACACCTTC. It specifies CASSSLGQGRFNYGYTF.

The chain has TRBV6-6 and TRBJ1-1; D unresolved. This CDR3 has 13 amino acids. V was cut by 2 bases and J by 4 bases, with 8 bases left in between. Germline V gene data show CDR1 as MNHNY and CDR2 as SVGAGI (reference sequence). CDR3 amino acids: CASSYPRGTEAFF. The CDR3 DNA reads TGTGCCAGCAGTTACCCCCGAGGCACTGAAGCTTTCTTT.

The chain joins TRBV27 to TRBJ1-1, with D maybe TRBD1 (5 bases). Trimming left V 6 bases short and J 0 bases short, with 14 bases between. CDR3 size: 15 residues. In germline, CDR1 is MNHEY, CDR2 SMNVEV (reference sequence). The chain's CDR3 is CASSWGSGLNTEAFF. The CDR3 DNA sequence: TGTGCCAGCAGCTGGGGGAGCGGCTTGAACACTGAAGCTTTCTTT.

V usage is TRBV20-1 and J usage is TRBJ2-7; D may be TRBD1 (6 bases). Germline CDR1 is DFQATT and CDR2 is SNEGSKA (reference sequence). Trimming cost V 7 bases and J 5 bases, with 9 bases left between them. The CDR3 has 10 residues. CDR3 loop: CSVQGNEQYF. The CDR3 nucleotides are TGCAGTGTTCAGGGGAACGAGCAGTACTTC.